This passage covers 3 T cell receptor beta chains from one sample sequenced in a study of human T cells and chemical hapten exposure. TCRdb re-derived calls from the RACE reads in MiXCR, one entry per CDR3 protein. The data hold tens of thousands of distinct CDR3 sequences, with around a third observed a single time. Indicated time point: patch test 1, 2 weeks after DPC sensitization. Treatment here: therapeutic diphenylcyclopropenone sensitization with weekly scalp DPC. Sequenced here: whole blood, sampled in connection with sensitization to the hapten diphenylcyclopropenone (DPC). Every receptor here comes from a man aged 40-49 years with alopecia areata. Some clones in this sample may be carry-over from other donors' samples.

This chain links TRBV7-2 with TRBJ2-5; TRBD2 agrees at 9 bases. The CDR3 contains 15 residues. Germline CDR1 reads SGHTA; CDR2 reads FQGNSA. After removal of 5 bases from V and 4 bases from J, the junction contained 8 bases not matched to a gene. CDR3 amino acids: CASSLHSGSGETQYF. CDR3 bases: TGTGCCAGCAGCCTCCATAGCGGGAGCGGAGAGACCCAGTACTTC.

This clonotype was seen more than once but under ten times. V and J are TRBV12-3 or TRBV12-4 and TRBJ2-1; 7 bases map to TRBD1. CDR3 length: 15 residues. The V gene end was trimmed by 8 bases and the J gene end by 2 bases; junction bases not matched to a gene: 9. The CDR3 nucleotides read TGTGCCAGCGTGATAAGACAGGGCCCCTACAATGAGCAGTTCTTC. It yields the protein CASVIRQGPYNEQFF.

The chain combines TRBV5-1 with TRBJ1-1; TRBD1 might be the D (5 bases). The CDR3 spans 15 residues. V was shortened by 4 bases and J by 3 bases, with 16 bases between the two germline ends. The germline V gene encodes CDR1 SGHRS and CDR2 YFSETQ. CDR3 DNA sequence: TGCGCCAGCAGCCCATATTGGGGGGGTGACACTGAAGCTTTCTTT. This gives the protein CASSPYWGGDTEAFF.